The entry below describes one T cell receptor (beta chain). Its antigen is unknown. These data belong to a study of a mutant IDH1 vaccine in newly diagnosed glioma. Study-wide context: The study started vaccination 4-6 weeks after radiotherapy alone, or with temozolomide cycles. Of treated patients, around 62% were men and roughly 40% women, averaging 40.4 years.

The assay was immunoSEQ multiplex PCR, and TCRdb's table has in-frame clones only and misses some. This table has approximately 62,000 clones, under 90% appearing once. Points from the study as a whole: Changes to the top peripheral T cell clonotypes appeared unrelated to pseudoprogression.

Time point defined: week 35, safety follow-up. It was 300 ug of mutant IDH1 20-mer peptide that made up each vaccine dose, given with topical imiquimod. Each astrocytoma in the donors was new, WHO grade 3 or 4, IDH1-mutant and ATRX-lost. Germline loops: CDR1 MNHEY, CDR2 SMNVEV (reference sequence). The ends were cut back, 2 bases at V and 5 bases at J, with 12 bases in the middle. This CDR3 comprises 14 residues. This rearrangement joins TRBV27 to TRBJ1-1; possibly TRBD1 for D (5 bases). The clonotype comes from a young man with glioma. The source material was PBMCs, sampled from a glioma patient whose treatment included an IDH1 peptide vaccine. Written as DNA, the CDR3 is TGTGCCAGCAGTTTAGGAGCAGGGTGGACTGAAGCTTTCTTT. This gives the protein CASSLGAGWTEAFF.